This TCR beta chain emerged from a study of cytomegalovirus exposure and HLA in healthy donors. Regarding the study as a whole: Previous analysis showed most TCR beta V segments were productive about 87% or about 30% of the time.

The CDR3 contains 16 residues. Trimming took off 2 bases at V and 4 bases at J, with 12 bases between the two ends. Germline values: CDR1 SGHTA, CDR2 FQGNSA. PCR primers comprised 60 Vbeta and 13 Jbeta primers. Only in-frame clones appear in the TCRdb table, and some are missing; sequencing was by immunoSEQ multiplex PCR. The sample holds some 60,000 clones; 85% are singletons and the top ten take about 11%. Concerning this clone itself: No antigen is known for it.

The specimen sequenced was PBMCs. The receptor comes from a female donor in good health and CMV-seronegative. This chain links TRBV7-2 with TRBJ1-6, with a weak D call TRBD1 (6 bases). CDR3 amino acids: CASSLYSGQYNSPLHF. Written as DNA, the CDR3 is TGTGCCAGCAGCTTATACTCGGGACAATATAATTCACCCCTCCACTTT.